These T cell receptor beta chains were read from a single sample in a study of cytomegalovirus exposure and HLA in healthy donors. This table comes from immunoSEQ multiplex PCR, and its TCRdb copy is limited to in-frame clones, with some not included. This table holds 140,000 to 150,000 clones, about three quarters found once. The material sequenced was PBMCs. The source of these receptors is a man between 40 and 49 years old in good health and CMV-seropositive. The CDR3 runs from the conserved cysteine through the conserved F or W. Fields, in order: CDR3 DNA, CDR3 protein, D gene, J gene, V gene, clone size. A D gene is named only where the DNA matches it firmly. Where a row states a size, it is once, few, many or the class of an expanded clone; other rows omit it.

TGTGCCAGCAGACCGGGACAGGGAGCCTCCTACGAGCAGTACTTC CASRPGQGASYEQYF TRBD1 TRBJ2-7 TRBV28 -
TGCAGCGTTGGAGATAGCTCCGAAGCTTTCTTT CSVGDSSEAFF - TRBJ1-1 TRBV29-1 -
TGTGCCAGCGGGACAGGGGCTGGCTACACCTTC CASGTGAGYTF TRBD1 TRBJ1-2 TRBV27 -
TGTGCCAGCAGTTTCGTCCTAGCGGGAGAAAGCTCCTACGAGCAGTACTTC CASSFVLAGESSYEQYF TRBD2 TRBJ2-7 TRBV28 -
TGTGCCAGCAGCTTGGGGCTAGCGGGAGCACACTACGAGCAGTACTTC CASSLGLAGAHYEQYF TRBD2 TRBJ2-7 TRBV5-4 few
TGCGCCAGCAGCCAAGATCGAGGGACTCCTTCCTACGAGCAGTACTTC CASSQDRGTPSYEQYF - TRBJ2-7 TRBV4-1 -
TGCGCCAGCAGCCAAGAAATAAGGGGAAGACTTTCTGAGCAGTTCTTC CASSQEIRGRLSEQFF - TRBJ2-1 TRBV4-3 -
TGTGCCAGCAAGAACGGGAACACCGGGGAGCTGTTTTTT CASKNGNTGELFF - TRBJ2-2 TRBV28 -
TGTGCCAGCAGCGATGGACAGGGTTCAGATACGCAGTATTTT CASSDGQGSDTQYF TRBD1 TRBJ2-3 TRBV9 -
TGCGCCAGCAGCCGTTGGGCCGATGAAAAACTGTTTTTT CASSRWADEKLFF - TRBJ1-4 TRBV5-1 -
TGTGCCAGCTACAGACAGGAGACCCAGTACTTC CASYRQETQYF - TRBJ2-5 TRBV2 -
TGCGCCAGCAGGCTTGGACAGGGGGGGACAGATACGCAGTATTTT CASRLGQGGTDTQYF TRBD1 TRBJ2-3 TRBV5-1 -
TGTGCCAGCAGTTTACAGGGTTTTCGGGAAAAACTGTTTTTT CASSLQGFREKLFF - TRBJ1-4 TRBV27 -
TGTGCCAGCAGCTCGGTAGCGGGAGTCGGTTATGGTGAGCAGTTCTTC CASSSVAGVGYGEQFF TRBD2 TRBJ2-1 TRBV7-9 -
TGTGCCAGCAGTCCCGGACAGGGGAATGATCAGCCCCAGCATTTT CASSPGQGNDQPQHF TRBD1 TRBJ1-5 TRBV28 -
TGCGCCAGCAGCTTGGGACAGGGGATACACGAGCAGTACTTC CASSLGQGIHEQYF TRBD1 TRBJ2-7 TRBV5-1 -
TGTGCCAGCAGCTTAAGTGGCTCGGGGAGGAAACTGTTTTTT CASSLSGSGRKLFF - TRBJ1-4 TRBV5-4 -
TGTGCCAGCAGCAATACCGGGACTAGCGGAGGGGGAGAGACCCAGTACTTC CASSNTGTSGGGETQYF TRBD2 TRBJ2-5 TRBV7-9 -
TGTGCCATCAGTGGGCTAGCGTCCCACAATGAGCAGTTCTTC CAISGLASHNEQFF - TRBJ2-1 TRBV10-3 -
TGCGCCAGCAGCTTCTCTGGGAGTCCTCAAGAGACCCAGTACTTC CASSFSGSPQETQYF - TRBJ2-5 TRBV5-1 -
TGTGCCAGCAGCCGAACAGGGTCTGAAGCTTTCTTT CASSRTGSEAFF - TRBJ1-1 TRBV7-9 -
TGTGCCAGCAGCCCTCTCCGTCCAGCGGGAGCCTACAATGAGCAGTTCTTC CASSPLRPAGAYNEQFF TRBD2 TRBJ2-1 TRBV7-9 -
TGTGCCAGCAGCCCAGGACAGGGAGGCGAAAAACTGTTTTTT CASSPGQGGEKLFF TRBD1 TRBJ1-4 TRBV7-6 -
TGTGCCAGTAGTATACAGGGGAAGGGAAAGACCCAGTACTTC CASSIQGKGKTQYF - TRBJ2-5 TRBV19 -
TGTGCCAGCAGCTTGGCAGGGGGTAACGAGCAGTACTTC CASSLAGGNEQYF TRBD1 TRBJ2-7 TRBV13 once
TGTGCCAGCAGTTTATATTCCAGGAAACTAGTCACTGAAGCTTTCTTT CASSLYSRKLVTEAFF - TRBJ1-1 TRBV28 -
TGCGCCAGCAGCTTTGGGAGGACCACAGATACGCAGTATTTT CASSFGRTTDTQYF - TRBJ2-3 TRBV5-1 -
TGTGCCAGCGTACCCCGGGACAGGGGGAATGAGCAGTTCTTC CASVPRDRGNEQFF TRBD1 TRBJ2-1 TRBV2 -
TGTGCCAGCAGGCGACAGGGAGGAATCTCCTACGAGCAGTACTTC CASRRQGGISYEQYF - TRBJ2-7 TRBV6-4 -
TGTGCCACCAGCCGAGGGGGACAGGGAAACTATGGCTACACCTTC CATSRGGQGNYGYTF TRBD1 TRBJ1-2 TRBV15 -
TGTGCCAGCAGCGTGGGACAATCGTATGGCTACACCTTC CASSVGQSYGYTF - TRBJ1-2 TRBV9 few
TGCGCCACCCCTGCACCAACCTACGAGCAGTACTTC CATPAPTYEQYF - TRBJ2-7 TRBV23-1 -
TGTGCCAGTAGACCCGGGGTTCAAGAGACCCAGTACTTC CASRPGVQETQYF - TRBJ2-5 TRBV19 -
TGTGCCAGCAGCTTCGAGGGAGGGCCCGGGGAGCTGTTTTTT CASSFEGGPGELFF TRBD2 TRBJ2-2 TRBV7-2 -
TGTGCCAGCAGCTTATTTCTAGGTGGCAATGAGCAGTTCTTC CASSLFLGGNEQFF - TRBJ2-1 TRBV7-6 -
TGTGCCAGCAACAGGAAGGGAATTAATGAAAAACTGTTTTTT CASNRKGINEKLFF - TRBJ1-4 TRBV7-2 -
TGTGCCAGCAGTCGTACCGGGAGGGGAACCGGGGAGCTGTTTTTT CASSRTGRGTGELFF TRBD2 TRBJ2-2 TRBV2 -
TGTGCCAGCCACGCGGGCGGCGACTATGGCTACACCTTC CASHAGGDYGYTF - TRBJ1-2 TRBV13 -
TGTGCCAGCTTAACGGGAGGTAGCCGGACCGGGGAGCTGTTTTTT CASLTGGSRTGELFF TRBD2 TRBJ2-2 TRBV28 -
TGTGCCAGCAGCTTAGAAGGTAGCGGAAGCTCCTACAATGAGCAGTTCTTC CASSLEGSGSSYNEQFF - TRBJ2-1 TRBV7-2 -
TGCAGCGCTGACCGGACAGGCGAGCAGTACTTC CSADRTGEQYF TRBD1 TRBJ2-7 TRBV29-1 -